This T cell receptor beta chain stems from a study of shared clonotypes between healthy human individuals. As for the study in general: For every donor, three CD4 naive, three CD4 memory, two CD8 naive and one CD8 memory plates were used. Study-level points and caveats: A generally larger estimated richness was seen in naive subsets than in memory subsets. Only a few donors were included, so the genetic and exposure-history diversity represented was limited.

Naive CD8 cells were CD45RO-negative, positively selected for CCR7, excluding terminally differentiated effector memory CD45RA+ cells. Assay used: immunoSEQ multiplex PCR; TCRdb lists only in-frame clones, some missing. The sample includes a few million clones, roughly 95% of them seen just once. Concerning this clone: No antigen is known for it.

With V trimmed by 5 bases and J by 5 bases, 15 bases remained unmatched. Germline V CDR1 and CDR2: MDHEN, SYDVKM. CDR3 length: 19 residues. Sample: naive CD8+ T cells from PBMCs. The TCR originated in a man younger than 30 in good health. Some clones in this sample may be carry-over from other donors' samples. This sequence joins TRBV28 and TRBJ2-1; 13 bases map to TRBD2. CDR3 bases: TGTGCCAGCAGTCCCCATAGGGGACTAGCGGGACTCACCCACAATGAGCAGTTCTTC. Its translation: CASSPHRGLAGLTHNEQFF.